This T cell receptor (beta chain) was captured by sequencing in a study of blood T cell repertoires in COVID-19. Study-wide background: PBMCs, B-cell-depleted T cells, or T cells provided the cDNA or gDNA that made up the material.

Germline CDR1 and CDR2: LNHDA and SQIVND (reference sequence). This CDR3 spans 19 amino acids. With 8 bases clipped from V and 4 bases from J, the junction kept 21 bases outside the gene matches. This clone was observed once. TCRdb's table, derived via immunoSEQ multiplex PCR, lists solely in-frame clones and lacks some. In the table there are 55,000 to 70,000 clones, over 75% of which are singletons. This receptor was identified in an elderly woman with acute or convalescent COVID-19. Input material: peripheral blood. This rearrangement joins TRBV19 to TRBJ2-1; 9 nucleotides line up with TRBD1. CDR3 in amino acids: CASHTRTGASGVLYNEQFF. In DNA form, the CDR3 reads TGTGCCAGTCATACCAGGACAGGGGCTAGTGGTGTGTTATACAATGAGCAGTTCTTC.